Sequencing of this T cell receptor beta chain was carried out in a study of shared T cell receptors in the human thymus. Using immunoSEQ multiplex PCR, the repertoire was profiled, and TCRdb retains in-frame clones only, with some absent. The sample shows a few hundred thousand clones, 85% to 95% of them seen only once. Trimming took 4 bases from V and 5 from J, leaving 13 bases between them. The CDR3 covers 14 residues. Germline V gives CDR1 KGHSH, CDR2 LQKENI. The chain employs TRBV18 and TRBJ2-3, with a tentative D call TRBD1 (5 bases). The origin of this receptor is a human donor. The sequencing sample was made of thymocytes. DNA for the CDR3: TGTGCCAGCTCACGCCAGGGCTGGAAAGATACGCAGTATTTT. Translated: CASSRQGWKDTQYF.